The source of this T cell receptor (beta chain) is a study of blood T cell repertoires in COVID-19. Study at large: In each case, the material was cDNA or gDNA derived from T cells, B-cell-depleted T cells, or PBMCs.

Sequencing used immunoSEQ multiplex PCR; TCRdb keeps in-frame clones, though not all of them. The sample lists about 220,000 clones, 70% to 90% occurring once. The germline V and J ends were trimmed by 6 bases and 2 bases, with 16 bases remaining between them. CDR3 length: 15 residues. CDR1 and CDR2 (germline): MNHNY, SVGAGI (reference sequence). Cohort allocation depended upon clinical history that participants reported. Sequencing was done on a sample of PBMCs or T cells enriched from blood (not recorded which). The chain uses TRBV6-6 and TRBJ1-2; perhaps TRBD1 as D (5 bases). This receptor was taken from a woman aged 50 to 60 with acute COVID-19. DNA for the CDR3: TGTGCCAGCAGCTCCTATTCATCAGGGAACTATGGCTACACCTTC. This gives the protein CASSSYSSGNYGYTF.